A single T cell receptor (beta chain) is shown here with its context. Its antigen is as yet unknown. Looked up from germline, CDR1 is SGDLS and CDR2 is YYNGEE. The V gene lost 2 bases and the J gene lost 2 bases, with 8 bases spanning the gap. The CDR3 runs 13 residues. TCRbeta library construction was performed incorporating unique molecular identifiers. TCRdb passed the PCR reads through MiXCR, listing each CDR3 protein once. Here the sample spans about 980,000 distinct CDR3 sequences, roughly 29% being singletons. The source of the sample is a study of T-cell reconstitution after alpha-beta-depleted transplantation in children. General study points: By one year post-transplant, T-cell counts and diversity largely arose from T cells that were newly produced. In patients about two months after transplant, alpha-beta T cells reportedly arose from several hundred expanded graft clones.

The chain is built from TRBV9 and TRBJ2-7; the D is unclear. This clonotype was sampled from a boy under three years old who had a stem cell transplant for SCID, so the T cells may come from the graft donor. Sequenced material: PBMCs, mostly from graft donor cells, taken 360 days after TCRalphabeta/CD19-depleted stem cell transplant. The CDR3: CASSVGLTYEQYF. The CDR3 bases are TGTGCCAGCAGCGTGGGTCTGACCTACGAGCAGTACTTC.